These 2 T cell receptor beta chains were sequenced from one sample in a study of control samples from healthy donors and cancer patients. Produced via immunoSEQ multiplex PCR; TCRdb's table is partial and in-frame only. The data show 35,000 to 40,000 clones, around 83% seen once. Sequenced: PBMCs. These receptors were collected from a woman aged 60-75 years with lung cancer.

This chain connects TRBV7-3 to TRBJ1-1; tentative D call: TRBD1 (5 bases). The CDR3 is 14 amino acids. Germline values: CDR1 SGHTA, CDR2 FQGTGA. The V and J ends lost 2 bases and 2 bases respectively, with 9 bases between them. This chain's CDR3 is CASSLEGDNTEAFF. The CDR3 DNA follows: TGTGCCAGCAGCTTAGAAGGGGACAACACTGAAGCTTTCTTT.

V and J are TRBV4-1 and TRBJ1-6; D is possibly TRBD1 (5 bases). Germline CDR1 MGHRA, CDR2 YSYEKL. V lost 5 bases and J 13 bases, leaving 27 bases between the germline ends. The CDR3 is 17 amino acids. The CDR3 bases are TGCGCCAGCAGCAGGGATGGTGGGGCGCAATCCCGTTCGCCCCTCCACTTT. Translating it yields CASSRDGGAQSRSPLHF.